The 12 T cell receptor beta chains below come from one sample, sequenced in a study of vaccination and CD4 T cells after COVID-19. These receptors have no identified antigens. Treatment described: roughly 11-day PBMC culture with coronavirus spike peptide pools or control peptides (ViraFEST assay). Sequenced with the Oncomine TCR Beta short-read assay was DNA taken from cultured CD4+ T cells. From the PCR reads, TCRdb called clonotypes with MiXCR, one entry per CDR3 protein. The table includes approximately 15,000 distinct CDR3 sequences, 40% to 65% detected once. Sequencing input: CD4+ T cells from blood, cultured in vitro. These receptors all come from a human donor who had recovered from COVID-19.

The chain has TRBV2 and TRBJ2-7; D is unclear. Trimming left V 8 bases short and J 6 bases short, with 17 bases between. CDR1 is SNHLY and CDR2 is FYNNEI in the germline V gene. CDR3 size: 13 residues. The CDR3, as DNA: TGTGCCAGCCGGCGTAGCCCTGGGTTCGAGCAGTACTTC. This codes for CASRRSPGFEQYF.

This chain links TRBV7-9 with TRBJ2-3; D not resolved. Per the germline V gene, CDR1 is SEHNR and CDR2 is FQNEAQ (reference sequence). V lost 2 bases and J lost 0, with 15 bases in between. The CDR3 sequence is 17 residues long. CDR3 loop: CASSLRQATVSTDTQYF. The DNA of the CDR3 is TGTGCCAGCAGCTTACGTCAGGCCACAGTAAGCACAGATACGCAGTATTTT.

The genes are TRBV20-1 and TRBJ2-1; perhaps TRBD2 as D (5 bases). The CDR3 loop spans 15 amino acids. Germline CDR1 reads DFQATT; CDR2 reads SNEGSKA (reference sequence). The V and J ends lost 1 base and 0 bases respectively, with 10 bases between them. The CDR3 sequence: CSARVAGTSYNEQFF. For the CDR3, the DNA is TGCAGTGCTAGAGTGGCGGGTACCTCCTACAATGAGCAGTTCTTC.

V gene TRBV2 combines with J gene TRBJ2-1; TRBD1 matches 10 bases. Unmatched junction bases numbered 3, after V lost 3 bases and J lost 4 bases. This CDR3 contains 15 residues. Germline lookup yields CDR1 SNHLY and CDR2 FYNNEI. The CDR3 region has the DNA TGTGCCAGCAGTGATCGGACAGGGGGGTACAATGAGCAGTTCTTC. It translates to CASSDRTGGYNEQFF. The entire variable domain, with the rest obtained from reference TRBV2 and TRBJ2-1, is as follows: EPEVTQTPSHQVTQMGQEVILRCVPISNHLYFYWYRQILGQKVEFLVSFYNNEISEKSEIFDDQFSVERPDGSNFTLKIRSTKLEDSAMYFCASSDRTGGYNEQFFGPGTRLTVL.

V gene TRBV5-6 combines with J gene TRBJ2-1; the D gene is possibly TRBD1 (6 bases). The germline V gene encodes CDR1 SGHDT and CDR2 YYEEEE. This CDR3 has 13 amino acids. Trimming removed 7 bases at V and 8 bases at J, with 16 bases between. DNA of the CDR3: TGTGCCAGCGGCATGACAGGCAACCATGAGCAGTTCTTC. This encodes CASGMTGNHEQFF.

V is TRBV7-9 and J is TRBJ1-4; D unresolved. This CDR3 is built from 15 residues. Germline lookup yields CDR1 SEHNR and CDR2 FQNEAQ (reference sequence). Trimming removed 5 bases from V and 6 bases from J, with 16 bases in between. The chain's CDR3 is CASSPAGREDEKLFF. The CDR3 bases are TGTGCCAGCAGCCCAGCGGGTAGGGAAGATGAAAAACTGTTTTTT.

This clonotype was seen only once. V usage is TRBV30 and J usage is TRBJ2-5; D ambiguous. Per germline, CDR1 GTSNPN and CDR2 SVGIG (reference sequence). The V gene lost 0 bases and the J gene lost 3 bases, with 8 bases spanning the gap. The CDR3 covers 13 residues. The CDR3 loop reads CAWSVLHKETQYF. The CDR3 DNA is TGTGCCTGGAGTGTTTTACACAAAGAGACCCAGTACTTC.

The V gene is TRBV30, the J gene TRBJ2-7; 8 bases line up with TRBD1. From germline, CDR1 is GTSNPN and CDR2 SVGIG (reference sequence). The CDR3 is 12 residues long. Trimming took 4 bases from V and 5 from J; bases not matched to a gene: 4. CDR3 in DNA: TGTGCCTGGACAGGGGGCTTCAACGAGCAGTACTTC. Residues: CAWTGGFNEQYF.

This clonotype was seen only once. The gene calls are TRBV28 and TRBJ2-5; D might be TRBD1 (6 bases). Germline V gene data show CDR1 as MDHEN and CDR2 as SYDVKM. The CDR3 contains 14 residues. Trimming removed 6 bases from V and 0 bases from J, with 11 bases in between. Here the CDR3 reads CASSQQGYQETQYF. In DNA form, the CDR3 reads TGTGCCAGCAGCCAGCAGGGGTACCAAGAGACCCAGTACTTC.

In this sample, this clonotype turned up a few times. The chain employs TRBV6-2 or TRBV6-3 and TRBJ2-7; the match to TRBD2 covers 12 bases. There are 14 residues in the CDR3. The germline V gene has CDR1 MNHEY and CDR2 SVGEGT. V was clipped by 7 bases and J by 2 bases; unmatched bases: 3. The CDR3 is CASTRTSGTYEQYF. The DNA for the CDR3 is TGTGCCAGCACACGGACTAGCGGGACCTACGAGCAGTACTTC.

The sample holds one count of this clonotype. The V and J genes are TRBV11-2 and TRBJ2-7; TRBD1 agrees at 10 bases. The trim removed 4 bases at V and 0 bases at J, leaving 9 bases unmatched. Germline lookup yields CDR1 SGHAT and CDR2 FQNNGV. CDR3 length: 17 residues. The CDR3 region has the DNA TGTGCCAGCAGCTGGACAGGGGGTCACCGAAACTCCTACGAGCAGTACTTC. It codes for CASSWTGGHRNSYEQYF.

The gene calls are TRBV5-1 and TRBJ1-1, with no clear D. V lost 3 bases, J lost 0 bases, and 6 bases lay in between. The CDR3 runs 13 residues. Germline lookup yields CDR1 SGHRS and CDR2 YFSETQ. The CDR3 loop reads CASSWNLNTEAFF. The CDR3, as DNA: TGCGCCAGCAGCTGGAATTTGAACACTGAAGCTTTCTTT.